This T cell receptor beta chain was sequenced for a study of blood T cell repertoires in COVID-19. Study details: COVID-19 samples from acute and convalescent phases originated in the United States, Italy and Spain. PBMCs, B-cell-depleted T cells, or T cells provided the cDNA or gDNA that made up the material.

The germline V gene encodes CDR1 SGDLS and CDR2 YYNGEE. The CDR3 is 16 amino acids. V was pared by 2 bases and J by 7 bases, with 21 bases between. The authors' processing: Reference gene primer amplification yielded estimated nucleated cell counts. Measured with immunoSEQ multiplex PCR; TCRdb has only the in-frame clones, and not every one. The V and J calls and clone size were taken over from that table, and D and trimming were inferred from the DNA. The table records around 170,000 clones, about four fifths of them present only once. This receptor was obtained from a woman aged 40 to 50 with acute or convalescent COVID-19. The genes are TRBV9 and TRBJ2-5, with D unresolved. Sequenced: peripheral blood. This CDR3 reads CASSVGHSSSLGTQYF. The CDR3 DNA reads TGTGCCAGCAGCGTGGGCCATTCATCTTCGCTGGGGACCCAGTACTTC.